This T cell receptor (beta chain) derives from a study of immune characterization of retroperitoneal liposarcoma (dated by TCRdb to between 2018 and 2020). To note about this clonotype: The antigen this receptor binds is unknown. Per-base quality was not reported, and no clone a single base away is much larger than it.

The method behind the library was PCR. The sample was run on a NextSeq 500. TCRdb handled the public reads itself, with Q25 trimming in fastp and clone calling in MiXCR, and kept productive beta chains. Each record represents a unique CDR3 protein, reported with the most common genes and DNA among its rows. In all, the sample holds around 19,000 distinct CDR3 sequences, and 35% to 40% of those were seen once. The ten largest clonotypes hold less than 8.5% of the sample. The germline V gene (reference sequence) gives CDR1 as MNHEY and CDR2 as SMNVEV. The CDR3 holds 15 amino acids from the cysteine to the phenylalanine. Only the CDR3 DNA is retained, 45 bases long and in frame from the first base.

The source of this sequence is a male donor with retroperitoneal liposarcoma. The rearranged chain carries TRBV27 and TRBJ2-5, and TRBD1 matches 8 of the central bases. With the DNA end fitting TRBJ2-7 better, the J assignment may be wrong. The specimen sequenced was blood. CDR3 loop: CASSQGTGPLYEQYF. The nucleotides are TGTGCCAGCAGTCAAGGGACAGGCCCGCTCTACGAGCAGTACTTC.